This paragraph covers one TCR beta chain sequence. These data originate in a study of CD8 T cell repertoires and HIV-1 epitope variants. Across the whole study: Twenty-five autologous and known Gag and Nef epitope variant peptides each stimulated T cells separately. T cells were cultured for more than nine days with cytokines added on days 3 and 7. Controls included no peptide, Ebola AY9 epitope, and a CMV, EBV, flu pool.

Measured with immunoSEQ multiplex PCR; TCRdb has only the in-frame clones, and not every one. The data hold approximately 90,000 clones, with around 75% observed a single time. Germline lookup yields CDR1 MNHNY and CDR2 SVGAGI (reference sequence). The CDR3 totals 16 residues. The V end was cut by 6 bases, the J end by 4 bases, with 19 bases between. The TCR originated in a male donor with HIV. Sequencing was done on a sample of uncultured baseline CD8+ T cells from peripheral blood mononuclear cells (PBMCs). The chain joins TRBV6-6 to TRBJ1-3, with a possible D match to TRBD1 (5 bases). The chain's CDR3 is CASSRGTAGSGNTIYF. In DNA form, the CDR3 reads TGTGCCAGCAGCCGAGGGACGGCTGGGTCCGGAAACACCATATATTTT.